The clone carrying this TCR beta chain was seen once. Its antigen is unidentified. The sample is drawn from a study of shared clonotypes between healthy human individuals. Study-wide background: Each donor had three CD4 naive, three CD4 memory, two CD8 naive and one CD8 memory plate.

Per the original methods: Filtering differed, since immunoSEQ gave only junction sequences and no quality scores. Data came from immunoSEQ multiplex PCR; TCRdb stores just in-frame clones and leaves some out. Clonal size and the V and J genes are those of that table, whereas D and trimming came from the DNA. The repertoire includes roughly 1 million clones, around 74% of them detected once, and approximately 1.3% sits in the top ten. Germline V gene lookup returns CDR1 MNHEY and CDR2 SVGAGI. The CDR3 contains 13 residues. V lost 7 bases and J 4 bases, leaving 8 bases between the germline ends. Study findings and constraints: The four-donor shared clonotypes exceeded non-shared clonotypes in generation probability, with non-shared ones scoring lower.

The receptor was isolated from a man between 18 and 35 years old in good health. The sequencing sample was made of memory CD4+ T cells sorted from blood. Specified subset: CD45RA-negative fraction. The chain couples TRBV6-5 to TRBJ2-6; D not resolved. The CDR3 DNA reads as TGTGCCAGCAAGGTTTCGGGGGCCAACGTCCTGACTTTC. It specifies CASKVSGANVLTF.